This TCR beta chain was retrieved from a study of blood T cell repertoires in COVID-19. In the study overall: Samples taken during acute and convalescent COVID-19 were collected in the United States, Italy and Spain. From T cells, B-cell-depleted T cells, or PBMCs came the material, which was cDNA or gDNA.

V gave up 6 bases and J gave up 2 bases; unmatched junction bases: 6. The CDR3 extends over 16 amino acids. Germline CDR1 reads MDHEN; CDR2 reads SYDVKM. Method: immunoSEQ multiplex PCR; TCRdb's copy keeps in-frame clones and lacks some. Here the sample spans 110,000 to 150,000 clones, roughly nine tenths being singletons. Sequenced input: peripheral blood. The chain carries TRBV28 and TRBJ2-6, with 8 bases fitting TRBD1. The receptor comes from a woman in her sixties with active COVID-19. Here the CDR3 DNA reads TGTGCCAGCAGACCCCAGGGGGCGGCTGGGGCCAACGTCCTGACTTTC. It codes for CASRPQGAAGANVLTF.